One sample yielded the 10 T cell receptor beta chains listed below, sequenced in a study of T cells in Graves' hyperthyroidism and ophthalmopathy. What was amplified from RNA transcripts were TCR beta CDR3 regions. First-round RT-PCR targeting the TCR CDR3 was performed with the HTBI primer set. A single record per CDR3 protein comes from TCRdb applying MiXCR to the multiplex PCR reads. Among roughly 580,000 distinct CDR3 sequences, approximately 14% were seen once, and the ten largest hold more than 5%. The specimen sequenced was blood. Receptors originate from a woman between 25 and 40 years old with Graves' hyperthyroidism that later progressed to Graves' ophthalmopathy.

The table lists this clonotype with many counts. V and J are TRBV28 and TRBJ1-3; D is undetermined. Germline V gene data show CDR1 as MDHEN and CDR2 as SYDVKM. The CDR3 contains 16 residues. Trimming removed 3 bases at V and 0 bases at J, with 12 bases between. For the CDR3, the DNA is TGTGCCAGCAGTTTTTATGTACATCTCTCTGGAAACACCATATATTTT. Amino acid sequence: CASSFYVHLSGNTIYF.

This clonotype was observed many times. The chain recombines TRBV9 with TRBJ1-1, with 7 bases matching TRBD1. CDR3 size: 15 residues. V dropped 3 bases and J dropped 1; count of bases not matched to a gene: 6. CDR1 is SGDLS, CDR2 YYNGEE, per germline. The CDR3 nucleotides are TGTGCCAGCAGCGCGGCAGGGGGAACGAACACTGAAGCTTTCTTT. Translating gives CASSAAGGTNTEAFF.

The chain joins TRBV5-6 to TRBJ2-1, with D perhaps TRBD1 (5 bases). Germline V gives CDR1 SGHDT, CDR2 YYEEEE. Trimming took 1 base from V and 9 from J, leaving 20 bases between them. CDR3 length: 16 residues. The CDR3 DNA sequence: TGTGCCAGCAGCTTGACATTCACCTATCAGGGCGGTGAGCAGTTCTTC. Its translation: CASSLTFTYQGGEQFF.

Ten or more counts support this clonotype. This rearrangement joins TRBV30 to TRBJ2-2; D ambiguous. Germline CDR1 reads GTSNPN; CDR2 reads SVGIG (reference sequence). V lost 0 bases and J 4 bases, leaving 3 bases between the germline ends. This CDR3 comprises 12 residues. The CDR3 loop is CAWSVPTGELFF. CDR3 nucleotides: TGTGCCTGGAGTGTACCCACCGGGGAGCTGTTTTTT.

This clonotype was picked up many times. The chain combines TRBV12-5 with TRBJ1-2, with D possibly matching TRBD1 (6 bases). This CDR3 contains 15 residues. Per germline, CDR1 LGHNT and CDR2 FRNRAP. Trimming removed 1 base from V and 8 bases from J, with 17 bases in between. The CDR3 coding sequence is TGTGCTAGTGGTTTGGATAGCAGGGGAGTGTTGGGCTACACCTTC. Residues: CASGLDSRGVLGYTF. Drawing the rest from reference TRBV12-5 and TRBJ1-2, the complete variable domain is DARVTQTPRHKVTEMGQEVTMRCQPILGHNTVFWYRQTMMQGLELLAYFRNRAPLDDSGMPKDRFSAEMPDATLATLKIQPSEPRDSAVYFCASGLDSRGVLGYTFGSGTRLTVV.

The table lists this clonotype with a few counts. V gene TRBV6-2 or TRBV6-3 combines with J gene TRBJ2-3; TRBD2 might be the D (5 bases). Trimming cost V 4 bases and J 1 base, with 12 bases left between them. Germline-derived CDR1 and CDR2 are MNHEY and SVGEGT. The length of the CDR3 is 15 residues. The CDR3 region is CASSSLVRGTDTQYF. The CDR3 nucleotides read TGTGCCAGCAGTTCCTTGGTGCGGGGCACAGATACGCAGTATTTT.

This clonotype turned up a few times. The chain links TRBV5-5 to TRBJ1-3; D uncertain. Germline V gene lookup returns CDR1 SGHKS and CDR2 YYEKEE (reference sequence). Trimming stripped 4 bases from V and 8 bases from J, with 13 bases between. The CDR3 covers 13 residues. CDR3 in DNA: TGTGCCAGCAGCCGAGGTACCACAGACACCATATATTTT. It translates to CASSRGTTDTIYF.

This clonotype has more than one count but fewer than ten. The chain joins TRBV19 to TRBJ2-1, with 12 bases identical to TRBD2. The CDR3 extends over 15 amino acids. Trimming took 2 bases from V and 10 from J; bases not matched to a gene: 6. The germline CDR1 and CDR2 sequences are LNHDA and SQIVND (reference sequence). CDR3 sequence reads: CASSILAGGRVEQFF. The CDR3 coding sequence is TGTGCCAGTAGTATACTAGCGGGAGGGCGTGTGGAGCAGTTCTTC.

This sequence joins TRBV9 and TRBJ2-1; D unresolved. CDR3 length equals 15 residues. Germline-derived CDR1 and CDR2 are SGDLS and YYNGEE. Deletions cut 3 bases from V and 0 bases from J, with 10 bases between. CDR3 protein: CASSGRSYSYNEQFF. The CDR3 nucleotides read TGTGCCAGCAGCGGTAGGAGCTACTCCTACAATGAGCAGTTCTTC.

Ten or more counts support this clonotype. The chain links TRBV28 to TRBJ1-3; D gene ambiguous. The V gene's germline CDR1 is MDHEN and CDR2 SYDVKM. This CDR3 contains 15 residues. With 3 bases removed from V and 4 bases from J, the gap between germline ends came to 13 bases. CDR3 sequence reads: CASSFSGPGGNTIYF. Written as DNA, the CDR3 is TGTGCCAGCAGTTTTAGTGGGCCGGGAGGAAACACCATATATTTT.